This T cell receptor (beta chain) emerged from a study of cytomegalovirus exposure and HLA in healthy donors. Study-wide results and caveats: As was reported, the classifier diagnosed cytomegalovirus status with high specificity and sensitivity.

The CDR3 is 15 amino acids. Trimming removed 1 base at V and 3 bases at J, with 12 bases between. From germline, CDR1 is SGHTA and CDR2 FQGNSA. To note about this clone: As yet, its antigen is unknown.

The PCR had 60 Vbeta and 13 Jbeta primers. Measured with immunoSEQ multiplex PCR; TCRdb has only the in-frame clones, and not every one. Of over 100,000 clones listed, about 70% are singletons. This chain uses TRBV7-2 with TRBJ1-2; tentatively, D is TRBD1 (5 bases). Sequenced: PBMCs. The clonotype originates from a woman in her thirties or forties in good health and CMV-seropositive. CDR3: CASSLVTQGDYGYTF. CDR3 coding DNA: TGTGCCAGCAGCTTAGTAACGCAGGGTGACTATGGCTACACCTTC. Using reference TRBV7-2 and TRBJ1-2 for the parts outside the CDR3, the full variable domain is GAGVSQSPSNKVTEKGKDVELRCDPISGHTALYWYRQSLGQGLEFLIYFQGNSAPDKSGLPSDRFSAERTGGSVSTLTIQRTQQEDSAVYLCASSLVTQGDYGYTFGSGTRLTVV.